A single sample gave rise to the 27 T cell receptor beta chains below, sequenced in a study of cytotoxic CD8 clonotypes in ibrutinib-treated CLL. Here immunoSEQ multiplex PCR was the method, and the copy in TCRdb shows in-frame clones only, minus some. The sample has some 92,000 clones, 77% seen once. The sequencing used PBMCs, collected after 24 months of ibrutinib treatment. Receptor source: a human donor with chronic lymphocytic leukemia.

The chain combines TRBV27 with TRBJ2-7; weak D call: TRBD1 (5 bases). CDR1 is MNHEY, CDR2 SMNVEV, per germline (reference sequence). The V end was cut by 8 bases, the J end by 5 bases, with 16 bases between. The CDR3 has 13 amino acids. The CDR3 sequence is CASRRQSLNEQYF. The CDR3, as DNA: TGTGCCAGCCGCCGACAGAGTTTAAACGAGCAGTACTTC.

In its sample, this clone was seen once. The gene calls are TRBV19 and TRBJ1-2, with TRBD1 matching 9 bases. CDR3 length: 15 residues. CDR1 LNHDA and CDR2 SQIVND come from the germline V gene (reference sequence). V lost 5 bases to trimming and J lost 5 bases; unmatched junction nucleotides: 9. The DNA of the CDR3 is TGTGCCAGTAGTCACGGACAGGGGAACGGTTATGGCTACACCTTC. This encodes CASSHGQGNGYGYTF.

The chain combines TRBV6-5 with TRBJ1-2, with a tentative D call TRBD1 (6 bases). The ends were cut back, 5 bases at V and 3 bases at J, with 13 bases in the middle. Per the germline V gene, CDR1 is MNHEY and CDR2 is SVGAGI. This CDR3 has 14 residues. DNA for the CDR3: TGTGCCAGCAGTGACCAGGGGATTCACTATGGCTACACCTTC. This codes for CASSDQGIHYGYTF.

This chain joins TRBV21-1 and TRBJ1-5. TRBV21-1 is deemed a pseudogene. This CDR3 is built from 16 residues. Here the CDR3 reads CASRPYGGGSNQPQHF. In nucleotides, the CDR3 is TGTGCCAGCCGACCGTATGGAGGGGGGAGCAATCAGCCCCAGCATTTT.

V and J are TRBV28 and TRBJ1-4; D remains ambiguous. The CDR3 is 15 residues long. Germline CDR1 is MDHEN and CDR2 is SYDVKM. Trimming pared 6 bases from V and 0 bases from J, leaving 11 bases between. CDR3: CASSIRRPTNEKLFF. The CDR3 DNA sequence: TGTGCCAGCAGCATAAGACGGCCAACTAATGAAAAACTGTTTTTT.

A remark on this clone: Other nucleotide sequences in the sample specify the same CDR3. The chain employs TRBV5-1 and TRBJ2-5; the D gene could be TRBD1 or TRBD2 (5 bases each). CDR1 and CDR2 (germline): SGHRS, YFSETQ. CDR3 length equals 14 residues. Trimming removed 4 bases from V and 0 bases from J, with 10 bases in between. CDR3: CASSPGTNQETQYF. CDR3 DNA sequence: TGCGCCAGCAGCCCCGGGACCAACCAAGAGACCCAGTACTTC.

The V call is TRBV10-3, the J call TRBJ1-4, with 7 positions matching TRBD1. The ends lost 0 bases at V and 7 bases at J; junction bases unmatched: 2. Germline CDR1 and CDR2: ENHRY and SYGVKD. This CDR3 comprises 14 residues. The CDR3 spells CAISESTGTEKLFF. The CDR3 nucleotides read TGTGCCATCAGTGAGTCGACAGGGACTGAAAAACTGTTTTTT.

The CDR3 is CASGGTSGYEQYF. CDR3 sequence (DNA): TGTGCCAGCGGCGGGACTAGCGGCTACGAGCAGTACTTC. V is TRBV2 and J is TRBJ2-7, with 11 nucleotides matching TRBD2. Germline V lookup: CDR1 SNHLY, CDR2 FYNNEI. V shed 8 bases, J shed 3 bases, and the junction held 3 bases outside the gene matches. CDR3 length: 13 residues.

J is TRBJ1-1 and V is TRBV7-2, with unresolved D. The V end was cut by 4 bases, the J end by 1 base, with 7 bases between. The CDR3 extends over 13 amino acids. The germline CDR1 and CDR2 sequences are SGHTA and FQGNSA. Here the CDR3 reads CASSSYGNTEAFF. The CDR3 DNA reads as TGTGCCAGCAGCTCCTACGGGAACACTGAAGCTTTCTTT.

This sequence joins TRBV4-1 and TRBJ1-2; the match to TRBD1 covers 7 bases. The length of the CDR3 is 15 residues. In germline, CDR1 is MGHRA, CDR2 YSYEKL. The junction had 7 bases not matched to a gene; V was cut back by 4 bases and J by 2 bases. CDR3 DNA: TGCGCCAGCAGCCCGAAAGGGACAGCAAACTATGGCTACACCTTC. It codes for CASSPKGTANYGYTF.

This clone was observed once. CDR3 residues: CSVELRRTETTYEQYF. As DNA, the CDR3 is TGCAGCGTTGAACTCCGACGGACAGAAACCACCTACGAGCAGTACTTC. V gene TRBV29-1 combines with J gene TRBJ2-7; weak D call: TRBD1 (6 bases). Trimming removed 2 bases from V and 2 bases from J, with 19 bases in between. Per the germline V gene, CDR1 is SQVTM and CDR2 is ANQGSEA. The CDR3 is made up of 16 amino acids.

J is TRBJ1-1 and V is TRBV28; D may be TRBD1 (5 bases). Trimming left V 3 bases short and J 3 bases short, with 17 bases between. This CDR3 spans 16 amino acids. Germline assignment: CDR1 MDHEN and CDR2 SYDVKM. The CDR3 bases are TGTGCCAGCAGTTTTGGTAGAGGGGTGGGGGACACTGAAGCTTTCTTT. Its translation is CASSFGRGVGDTEAFF.

This chain links TRBV29-1 with TRBJ2-7; TRBD2 matches 12 bases. The CDR3 is 15 residues long. Trimming removed 6 bases from V and 7 bases from J; junction bases left unmatched: 13. Per germline, CDR1 SQVTM and CDR2 ANQGSEA. CDR3 amino acids: CSVRRTSGIDREQYF. DNA for the CDR3: TGCAGCGTCAGACGGACTAGCGGGATTGATCGAGAGCAGTACTTC.

This chain links TRBV15 with TRBJ1-6; D call uncertain. The V end was cut by 1 base, the J end by 0 bases, with 10 bases between. This CDR3 comprises 17 residues. Germline lookup yields CDR1 LNHNV and CDR2 YYDKDF (reference sequence). The CDR3, as DNA: TGTGCCACCAGCAGAGCAGAAGCCAGCTCCTATAATTCACCCCTCCACTTT. Its protein product is CATSRAEASSYNSPLHF.

Written as DNA, the CDR3 is TGTGCCAGCCGAACATCCCGACAGCTCAATCAGCCCCAGCATTTT. It yields the protein CASRTSRQLNQPQHF. The chain has TRBV19 and TRBJ1-5; tentative D call: TRBD1 (5 bases). V was clipped by 9 bases and J by 3 bases, with 18 bases between them. Germline loops: CDR1 LNHDA, CDR2 SQIVND (reference sequence). The CDR3 is 15 residues long.

CDR3 nucleotide sequence: TGTGCCAGCAGCTTAGGGGGGGCCCCTGAAGCTTTCTTT. Protein: CASSLGGAPEAFF. This chain joins TRBV7-6 and TRBJ1-1, with D possibly being TRBD1 (6 bases). The CDR3 length is 13 residues. Germline assignment: CDR1 SGHVS and CDR2 FNYEAQ. Trimming removed 1 base from V and 6 bases from J, with 9 bases in between.

The V and J genes are TRBV28 and TRBJ1-1; D is possibly TRBD1 (5 bases). V dropped 4 bases and J dropped 10 bases, with 16 bases sitting between them. The germline V gene encodes CDR1 MDHEN and CDR2 SYDVKM. The CDR3 sequence is 13 residues long. The CDR3 protein is CASSSGTPRGAFF. The CDR3 region has the DNA TGTGCCAGCAGTTCCGGGACCCCTAGAGGAGCTTTCTTT.

The rearrangement links TRBV19 to TRBJ2-7, with TRBD2 identical over 8 bases. This CDR3 is built from 15 residues. Germline V gene data show CDR1 as LNHDA and CDR2 as SQIVND (reference sequence). J lost 3 bases, V lost 6 bases, and 10 bases had no gene match. The chain's CDR3 is CASRPRGSGSYEQYF. DNA for the CDR3: TGTGCCAGTAGACCCCGTGGGAGCGGGAGCTACGAGCAGTACTTC.

The chain is built from TRBV5-1 and TRBJ2-5; the match to TRBD2 covers 13 bases. Trimming at V came to 2 bases and at J to 5 bases, leaving 0 bases not matched to a gene. CDR3 length: 14 residues. Germline-derived CDR1 and CDR2 are SGHRS and YFSETQ. The CDR3 loop reads CASSLLAGGETQYF. For the CDR3, the DNA is TGCGCCAGCAGCTTACTAGCGGGAGGGGAGACCCAGTACTTC. The whole variable domain, filled in from reference TRBV5-1 and TRBJ2-5, reads KAGVTQTPRYLIKTRGQQVTLSCSPISGHRSVSWYQQTPGQGLQFLFEYFSETQRNKGNFPGRFSGRQFSNSRSEMNVSTLELGDSALYLCASSLLAGGETQYFGPGTRLLVL.

The rearrangement joins TRBV27 to TRBJ2-3; D remains ambiguous. CDR1 is MNHEY, CDR2 SMNVEV, per germline (reference sequence). This CDR3 is 14 amino acids long. V dropped 5 bases and J dropped 3 bases, with 12 bases sitting between them. The CDR3 loop reads CASSLETPTDTQYF. The CDR3 bases are TGTGCCAGCAGTCTAGAAACTCCTACAGATACGCAGTATTTT.

The chain links TRBV15 to TRBJ1-1, with 7 nucleotides matching TRBD1. The trim removed 3 bases at V and 6 bases at J, leaving 7 bases unmatched. Germline values: CDR1 LNHNV, CDR2 YYDKDF (reference sequence). There are 14 residues in the CDR3. CDR3 nucleotides: TGTGCCACCAGCAGGGCAGACAGGGACGCTGAAGCTTTCTTT. It translates to CATSRADRDAEAFF.

This clone was detected only a few times. The V and J genes are TRBV19 and TRBJ2-1, with 9 nucleotides matching TRBD1. The CDR3 is made up of 16 amino acids. Germline V gene lookup returns CDR1 LNHDA and CDR2 SQIVND (reference sequence). V lost 5 bases, J lost 2 bases, and 7 bases stayed unmatched. The CDR3 nucleotides read TGTGCCAGTAGTCCCGGGACAGGGTTTGCCTACAATGAGCAGTTCTTC. As protein: CASSPGTGFAYNEQFF.

The chain joins TRBV6-1 to TRBJ1-5, with D possibly matching TRBD1 (5 bases). V lost 7 bases, J lost 6 bases, and 13 bases lay in between. The CDR3 is 13 amino acids. Per germline, CDR1 MNHNS and CDR2 SASEGT. In DNA form, the CDR3 reads TGTGCCAGCAAACAGGTGTCTGCTCAGCCCCAGCATTTT. As protein: CASKQVSAQPQHF.

The gene calls are TRBV18 and TRBJ2-7, with TRBD1 identical over 9 bases. Unmatched junction bases numbered 7, after V lost 7 bases and J lost 3 bases. This CDR3 region has 14 residues. The germline gives CDR1 KGHSH, CDR2 LQKENI. The CDR3 spells CASFAGTGNYEQYF. CDR3 coding DNA: TGTGCCAGCTTCGCCGGGACAGGGAACTACGAGCAGTACTTC.

V gene TRBV19 combines with J gene TRBJ2-5; 13 nucleotides align to TRBD2. The CDR3 length is 17 residues. Per germline, CDR1 LNHDA and CDR2 SQIVND (reference sequence). V gave up 9 bases and J gave up 0 bases; unmatched junction bases: 10. CDR3 in DNA: TGTGCCAGCGCTAGGACTAGCGGGAGTCGCTACCAAGAGACCCAGTACTTC. Protein sequence: CASARTSGSRYQETQYF.

V gene TRBV7-9 combines with J gene TRBJ2-3; no clear D gene. CDR3 size: 13 residues. The V gene lost 6 bases and the J gene lost 1 base, with 8 bases spanning the gap. The germline CDR1 and CDR2 sequences are SEHNR and FQNEAQ (reference sequence). The CDR3 sequence: CASSLIGTDTQYF. The CDR3 region has the DNA TGTGCCAGCAGTCTTATCGGCACAGATACGCAGTATTTT.

CDR3 DNA sequence: TGCGCCAGCAGCCAAACGGGGAGCTCCTACAATGAGCAGTTCTTC. Amino acid sequence: CASSQTGSSYNEQFF. The chain uses TRBV4-3 and TRBJ2-1; possible D gene TRBD2, 5 bases. Germline V gene data show CDR1 as LGHNA and CDR2 as YSLEER. Trimming shortened V by 2 bases and J by 0 bases, and 8 bases separated the two germline ends. This CDR3 has 15 amino acids.